One TCR beta chain is described in this entry. The data derive from a study of cytomegalovirus exposure and HLA in healthy donors. Germline loops: CDR1 MDHEN, CDR2 SYDVKM. V was clipped by 4 bases and J by 0 bases, with 13 bases between them. This CDR3 is 17 amino acids long. PCR used 60 Vbeta primers and 13 Jbeta primers. TCRdb keeps only in-frame clones here, not all; method: immunoSEQ multiplex PCR. The repertoire holds some 150,000 clones, with around 70% as singletons. Input material: PBMCs. J is TRBJ2-6 and V is TRBV28, with a weak D call TRBD1 (6 bases). This sequence was found in a young man in good health and CMV-seronegative. This CDR3 reads CASSSMGASSGANVLTF. The CDR3 region has the DNA TGTGCCAGCAGTTCCATGGGGGCGAGCTCTGGGGCCAACGTCCTGACTTTC. Full variable domain (missing parts from reference TRBV28 and TRBJ2-6): DVKVTQSSRYLVKRTGEKVFLECVQDMDHENMFWYRQDPGLGLRLIYFSYDVKMKEKGDIPEGYSVSREKKERFSLILESASTNQTSMYLCASSSMGASSGANVLTFGAGSRLTVL.